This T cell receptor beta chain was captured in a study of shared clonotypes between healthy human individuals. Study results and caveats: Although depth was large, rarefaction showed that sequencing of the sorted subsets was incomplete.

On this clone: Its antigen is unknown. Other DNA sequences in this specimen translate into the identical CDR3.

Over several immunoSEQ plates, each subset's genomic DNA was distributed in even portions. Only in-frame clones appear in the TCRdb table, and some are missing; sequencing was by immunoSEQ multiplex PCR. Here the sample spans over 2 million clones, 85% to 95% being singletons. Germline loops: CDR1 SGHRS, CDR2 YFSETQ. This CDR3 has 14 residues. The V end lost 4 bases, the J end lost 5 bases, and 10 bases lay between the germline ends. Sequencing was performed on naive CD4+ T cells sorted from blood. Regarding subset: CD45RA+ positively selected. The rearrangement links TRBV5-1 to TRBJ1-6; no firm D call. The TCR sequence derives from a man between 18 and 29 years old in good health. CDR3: CASSLSGDNSPLHF. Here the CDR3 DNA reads TGCGCCAGCAGCCTATCCGGGGATAATTCACCCCTCCACTTT.